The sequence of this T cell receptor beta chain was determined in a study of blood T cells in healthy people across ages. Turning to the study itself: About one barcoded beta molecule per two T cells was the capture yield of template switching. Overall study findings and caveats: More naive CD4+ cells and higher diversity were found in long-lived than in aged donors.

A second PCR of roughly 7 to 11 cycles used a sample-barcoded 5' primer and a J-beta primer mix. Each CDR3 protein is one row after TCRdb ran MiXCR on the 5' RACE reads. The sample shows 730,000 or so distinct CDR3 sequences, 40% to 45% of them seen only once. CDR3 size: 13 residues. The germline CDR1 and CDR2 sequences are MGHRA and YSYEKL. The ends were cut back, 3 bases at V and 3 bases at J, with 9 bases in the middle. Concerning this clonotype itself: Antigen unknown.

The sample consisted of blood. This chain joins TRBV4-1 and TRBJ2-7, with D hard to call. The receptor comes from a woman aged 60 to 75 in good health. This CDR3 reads CASSHDLRYEQYF. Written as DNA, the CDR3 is TGCGCCAGCAGCCACGACCTCCGCTACGAGCAGTACTTC.